This T cell receptor beta chain was obtained from a study of T cells in Graves' hyperthyroidism and ophthalmopathy (dated 2019 in TCRdb). With regard to the full study: Peripheral blood was sampled at the time of initial diagnosis, prior to any treatment. To identify TCR V-J signatures that set the groups apart, the researchers used a discovery cohort of 95 to 100 patients, made up of fewer than 50 with Graves' ophthalmopathy and about 60 with stable Graves' hyperthyroidism. Prospective prediction of ophthalmopathy was tested in an independent validation cohort consisting of 18 hyperthyroidism patients and approximately 16 patients who later progressed to ophthalmopathy. The roughly 100 discovery patients were divided at random into training and test sets in a 7:3 ratio. Thyroid tissue and blood T-cell repertoires from over 5 Graves' hyperthyroidism patients were also compared in the study. After sampling, hyperthyroidism patients received methimazole starting at 30 mg daily, and ophthalmopathy patients received high-dose intravenous methylprednisolone. The paper describes TCR Vbeta CDR3 sequencing of 135 peripheral blood samples, made up of 43 ophthalmopathy patients, approximately 73 hyperthyroidism patients and 17 progressor patients. Results the study describes overall, beyond this receptor: In validation, the model predicted progression to ophthalmopathy a median of around six months before onset, with about 71% sensitivity and about 72% specificity. A 13 V-J signature model separated ophthalmopathy from stable hyperthyroidism, with roughly 88% sensitivity and roughly 81% specificity in cross-validation and 80%/75% in testing. Most expanded thyroid clonotypes (frequency above 0.001) were also found in blood, which suggests that blood repertoires may mirror thyroid immune responses. No statistical method was used to set the sample size in advance, and investigators knew the group allocation.

The CDR1 and CDR2 encoded by the germline V gene (reference sequence) are LGHDT and YNNKEL. The germline V end is reduced by 3 bases and the J end by 6 bases; junction bases left unmatched: 8. CDR3 length: 16 amino acids, cysteine to phenylalanine. Just the 48-base CDR3 DNA is kept, in frame starting at base 1. Hyperthyroidism patients were aged 18 to 65 years and newly diagnosed, with disease duration of less than 2 months. Patients with uncontrolled infections, other autoimmune diseases, pregnancy or lactation were excluded. Diagnoses were established on the basis of clinical symptoms, serum thyroxine and TRAb, thyroid ultrasound, and orbital computed tomography. For progressor patients, blood was drawn at the first diagnosis of hyperthyroidism, before any ophthalmopathy symptoms had appeared. PBMCs were isolated from about 9.2 ml of fresh peripheral blood by Ficoll-Paque density gradient centrifugation. Progressor patients were first diagnosed with Graves' hyperthyroidism and then developed ophthalmopathy during follow-up. Total RNA was extracted with Trizol reagent, and quality was checked on an Agilent 2100 Bioanalyzer.

The TCR beta CDR3 regions were amplified from RNA transcripts. The TCR CDR3 was subjected to a first round of RT-PCR using the HTBI primer set and the Qiagen OneStep RT-PCR kit. Libraries were constructed in a second round of multiplex PCR, after which size selection and purification were carried out. The libraries were sequenced on an Illumina HiSeq2000 using paired-end 100 bp reads. The study's processing was this. Raw data were processed with SOAPnuke, discarding reads with adapters, uncalled bases, mean Phred below 15, or no exact constant-primer or identifier match. High-quality paired reads were merged using COPE v1.2.5, and each unique nucleotide sequence was defined as a clonotype. MiTCR v1.1 was used to align clonotypes to the IMGT TRBV, TRBD and TRBJ reference segments. The analysis was restricted to V-J combinations with a frequency above 0.0001, which together covered around 99% of the repertoires. The TCS score was defined as F50 (clonal expansion) divided by E x V (chaos), with BLOSUM62-based TCRdist calculated between CDR3 peptides within each V-J. Welch's t-statistics and random forest reduced around 510 V-J features to 13, which were used in a naive Bayes classifier (R e1071). TCRdb handled the public reads itself, with Q25 trimming in fastp and clone calling in MiXCR, and kept productive beta chains. Every entry covers one CDR3 protein and lists the most common genes and DNA from its rows. The V and J calls and clone size come from TCRdb's table, not from the authors' own analysis. This sample gives 600,000 to 850,000 distinct CDR3 sequences in total; about 17% of them show up just once. The top ten clones comprise 16% of the sample.

On this clonotype itself: No cognate antigen has been identified for it. Base-call qualities are not available, and no considerably larger clone is one nucleotide away.

Sequenced input: blood. The clonotype originates from a woman aged 50 to 65 with Graves' hyperthyroidism that later progressed to Graves' ophthalmopathy. The rearrangement joined TRBV3-1 to TRBJ2-2, and 9 junction bases match TRBD1. The CDR3 region reads CASSQNRGRVSGELFF. The bases read TGTGCCAGCAGCCAGAACAGGGGGCGCGTATCCGGGGAGCTGTTTTTT. Outside the CDR3, residues come from the reference TRBV3-1 and TRBJ2-2 proteins, so the full variable domain is: DTAVSQTPKYLVTQMGNDKSIKCEQNLGHDTMYWYKQDSKKFLKIMFSYNNKELIINETVPNRFSPKSPDKAHLNLHINSLELGDSAVYFCASSQNRGRVSGELFFGEGSRLTVL.